One and the same sample provided the 24 T cell receptor beta chains below, sequenced in a study of identifying expanded T cells in peripheral blood. The repertoire was sequenced with immunoSEQ multiplex PCR; TCRdb's copy has only in-frame clones and lacks some. The data hold 120,000 or so clones, with 84% observed a single time. The specimen was blood. The receptors were gathered from a person between 18 and 75 years old in good health.

V and J are TRBV5-4 and TRBJ2-7, with 10 bases lining up with TRBD1. Germline-derived CDR1 and CDR2 are SGHNT and YYREEE (reference sequence). CDR3 length equals 15 residues. Unmatched junction bases numbered 7, after V lost 5 bases and J lost 2 bases. The CDR3 here is CASSSGTGAAYEQYF. CDR3 nucleotides: TGTGCCAGCAGTTCCGGGACAGGGGCTGCCTACGAGCAGTACTTC.

V gene TRBV5-1 combines with J gene TRBJ1-1; unclear D gene. Germline CDR1 is SGHRS and CDR2 is YFSETQ. With 4 bases removed from V and 4 bases from J, the gap between germline ends came to 17 bases. This CDR3 is 15 amino acids long. The chain's CDR3 is CASSRNNGRSTEAFF. Here the CDR3 DNA reads TGCGCCAGCAGCCGTAACAATGGAAGATCCACTGAAGCTTTCTTT.

The rearrangement joins TRBV7-2 to TRBJ2-7; D possibly corresponds to TRBD1 (6 bases). Germline loops: CDR1 SGHTA, CDR2 FQGNSA. V shed 2 bases and J shed 2 bases, with 13 bases lying between them. The CDR3 contains 15 residues. CDR3 protein: CASSLTGPPPYEQYF. CDR3 sequence (DNA): TGTGCCAGCAGCTTAACAGGGCCTCCTCCCTACGAGCAGTACTTC.

The J gene is TRBJ2-7, the V gene TRBV11-3, with D possibly being TRBD2 (7 bases). The CDR3 runs to 15 residues. Deletions cut 3 bases from V and 5 bases from J, with 17 bases between. The germline V gene has CDR1 SGHNT and CDR2 YENEEA. The CDR3 sequence: CASSFGGRLWNEQYF. The CDR3 bases are TGTGCCAGCAGCTTCGGGGGGCGTTTATGGAACGAGCAGTACTTC.

The gene calls are TRBV6-5 and TRBJ1-5; D is uncertain. The V end lost 5 bases, the J end lost 9 bases, and 11 bases lay between the germline ends. The CDR3 spans 12 residues. Germline V CDR1 and CDR2: MNHEY, SVGAGI. The CDR3 here is CASSPLEGPQHF. DNA of the CDR3: TGTGCCAGCAGTCCATTGGAGGGGCCCCAGCATTTT.

The rearrangement joins TRBV9 to TRBJ1-1; D ambiguous. CDR1 SGDLS and CDR2 YYNGEE come from the germline V gene. Between the trimmed V and J ends, which lost 2 bases and 6 bases, there was a span of 5 bases. This CDR3 comprises 11 residues. The DNA for the CDR3 is TGTGCCAGCAGCGTGTCCCCTGAAGCTTTCTTT. Its protein product is CASSVSPEAFF.

This chain uses TRBV7-9 with TRBJ1-1, with D maybe TRBD1 (5 bases). This CDR3 has 14 residues. V lost 5 bases to trimming and J lost 7 bases, with 17 bases between them. The germline gives CDR1 SEHNR, CDR2 FQNEAQ (reference sequence). The CDR3 nucleotides read TGTGCCAGCAGCGACAACGGTAGGAGGGGTGAAGCTTTCTTT. This translates into CASSDNGRRGEAFF. The full variable domain, its missing parts supplied by reference TRBV7-9 and TRBJ1-1, is DTGVSQNPRHKITKRGQNVTFRCDPISEHNRLYWYRQTLGQGPEFLTYFQNEAQLEKSRLLSDRFSAERPKGSFSTLEIQRTEQGDSAMYLCASSDNGRRGEAFFGQGTRLTVV.

The chain is built from TRBV6-6 and TRBJ1-1; the D is unclear. The CDR3 covers 14 residues. Germline CDR1 reads MNHNY; CDR2 reads SVGAGI (reference sequence). The V end lost 5 bases, the J end lost 2 bases, and 12 bases lay between the germline ends. The CDR3 region has the DNA TGTGCCAGCAGTCCCCCGGCGGATAACACTGAAGCTTTCTTT. Residues: CASSPPADNTEAFF.

The rearrangement uses TRBV12-5 and TRBJ1-1; no clear D gene. Between the trimmed V and J ends, which lost 0 bases and 2 bases, there was a span of 10 bases. The CDR3 sequence is 15 residues long. Germline V gene sequence: CDR1 LGHNT, CDR2 FRNRAP. In DNA, the CDR3 is TGTGCTAGTGGTTTGGTACTGGCAGATAACACTGAAGCTTTCTTT. Encoded protein: CASGLVLADNTEAFF. Based on the CDR3 plus reference TRBV12-5 and TRBJ1-1, the full variable domain is DARVTQTPRHKVTEMGQEVTMRCQPILGHNTVFWYRQTMMQGLELLAYFRNRAPLDDSGMPKDRFSAEMPDATLATLKIQPSEPRDSAVYFCASGLVLADNTEAFFGQGTRLTVV.

The rearrangement links TRBV5-6 to TRBJ1-2; the D is unclear. Germline assignment: CDR1 SGHDT and CDR2 YYEEEE. V shed 0 bases and J shed 1 base, with 13 bases lying between them. This CDR3 comprises 16 residues. This chain's CDR3 is CASSLVTWSNNYGYTF. As DNA, the CDR3 is TGTGCCAGCAGCTTGGTGACTTGGTCGAATAACTATGGCTACACCTTC.

The chain employs TRBV20-1 and TRBJ1-1; the D is unclear. The ends were cut back, 3 bases at V and 8 bases at J, with 7 bases in the middle. The CDR3 is made up of 10 amino acids. Per the germline V gene, CDR1 is DFQATT and CDR2 is SNEGSKA (reference sequence). CDR3 nucleotide sequence: TGCAGTGCTAGCGGCAGAGAAGCTTTCTTT. Translation: CSASGREAFF.

The rearrangement joins TRBV29-1 to TRBJ2-1, with D maybe TRBD1 (6 bases). Trimming shortened V by 6 bases and J by 5 bases, and 14 bases separated the two germline ends. Germline CDR1 SQVTM, CDR2 ANQGSEA. CDR3 length: 13 amino acids. The CDR3 DNA sequence: TGCAGCGTCGACAGGTTCGGAAACAATGAGCAGTTCTTC. This encodes CSVDRFGNNEQFF.

The V and J genes are TRBV7-6 and TRBJ1-3; D gene uncertain. Trimming took 0 bases from V and 2 from J, leaving 11 bases between them. There are 16 residues in the CDR3. The germline V gene encodes CDR1 SGHVS and CDR2 FNYEAQ. The CDR3 nucleotides are TGTGCCAGCAGCTTAGCGGTCGGGTGGGCTGGAAACACCATATATTTT. Translated, it gives CASSLAVGWAGNTIYF.

This chain connects TRBV10-1 to TRBJ1-5; D uncertain. Germline V CDR1 and CDR2: WNHNN, SYGVQD (reference sequence). V was clipped by 5 bases and J by 3 bases, with 8 bases between them. The CDR3 consists of 13 residues. The CDR3 DNA sequence: TGCGCCAGCAGTAAGGGATCCAATCAGCCCCAGCATTTT. It yields the protein CASSKGSNQPQHF.

By share, this clone ranks as medium-sized. The chain employs TRBV5-1 and TRBJ1-3; maybe TRBD1 (6 bases). The CDR3 runs 13 residues. Germline CDR1 and CDR2: SGHRS and YFSETQ. Trimming pared 3 bases from V and 2 bases from J, leaving 6 bases between. This chain's CDR3 is CASSWTAGNTIYF. Here the CDR3 DNA reads TGCGCCAGCAGCTGGACAGCTGGAAACACCATATATTTT.

This chain uses TRBV27 with TRBJ1-4, with D tentatively TRBD1 (6 bases). V lost 4 bases and J lost 7, with 13 bases in between. Germline CDR1 reads MNHEY; CDR2 reads SMNVEV (reference sequence). The CDR3 extends over 14 amino acids. The CDR3 DNA is TGTGCCAGCAGTTGGGCAGGGGCGGCTGAAAAACTGTTTTTT. This codes for CASSWAGAAEKLFF.

The chain couples TRBV27 to TRBJ2-1; D remains unclear. The CDR3 sequence is 11 residues long. Germline V gene lookup returns CDR1 MNHEY and CDR2 SMNVEV (reference sequence). The ends were cut back, 3 bases at V and 7 bases at J, with 4 bases in the middle. The CDR3 DNA reads TGTGCCAGCAGTTTCTTAAATGAGCAGTTCTTC. Protein: CASSFLNEQFF.

This clone appeared a single time. The rearrangement joins TRBV7-9 to TRBJ2-3, with D perhaps TRBD1 or TRBD2 (6 bases each). V was clipped by 5 bases and J by 7 bases, with 16 bases between them. Germline-derived CDR1 and CDR2 are SEHNR and FQNEAQ (reference sequence). CDR3 size: 14 residues. This CDR3 reads CASSPKGGGNTQYF. CDR3 DNA sequence: TGTGCCAGCAGCCCGAAGGGGGGAGGAAATACGCAGTATTTT.

A word on this clone: Other DNA variants within this sample encode the same CDR3. The chain couples TRBV5-6 to TRBJ1-1, with D tentatively TRBD1 (6 bases). The CDR3 extends over 19 amino acids. Trimming took 0 bases from V and 5 from J, leaving 26 bases between them. The germline gives CDR1 SGHDT, CDR2 YYEEEE. CDR3 sequence (DNA): TGTGCCAGCAGCTTGGGTCCGGTTTTGGGGGCGGGGGAAAGGACTGAAGCTTTCTTT. Its protein is CASSLGPVLGAGERTEAFF.

The gene calls are TRBV5-4 and TRBJ2-5, with no clear D. CDR1 and CDR2 from the germline V gene are SGHNT and YYREEE (reference sequence). V was shortened by 4 bases and J by 1 base, with 14 bases between the two germline ends. This CDR3 region has 15 residues. Here the CDR3 DNA reads TGTGCCAGCAGCCCATCGGGCAGCCTCCAAGAGACCCAGTACTTC. Its protein is CASSPSGSLQETQYF.

The rearrangement joins TRBV7-3 to TRBJ1-1; D is unresolved. The CDR3 is 15 amino acids. The germline gives CDR1 SGHTA, CDR2 FQGTGA. Trimming took off 3 bases at V and 1 base at J, with 12 bases between the two ends. CDR3 DNA: TGTGCCAGCAGCTTTAGTTTCGGGCCGAACACTGAAGCTTTCTTT. This translates into CASSFSFGPNTEAFF.

V gene TRBV7-6 combines with J gene TRBJ1-4; a possible D gene is TRBD1 (5 bases). Germline loops: CDR1 SGHVS, CDR2 FNYEAQ. This CDR3 comprises 17 residues. Trimming left V 0 bases short and J 3 bases short, with 14 bases between. The CDR3 coding sequence is TGTGCCAGCAGCTTAGCTGGGGGACTGGGACCTAATGAAAAACTGTTTTTT. This translates into CASSLAGGLGPNEKLFF.

V is TRBV5-1 and J is TRBJ2-2, with TRBD1 as a possible D gene (6 bases). Germline CDR1 and CDR2: SGHRS and YFSETQ. The CDR3 is made up of 14 amino acids. With 4 bases removed from V and 7 bases from J, the gap between germline ends came to 14 bases. CDR3 nucleotides: TGCGCCAGCAGCCCGCGGACAGCCTTCGGGGAGCTGTTTTTT. Amino acid sequence: CASSPRTAFGELFF. Using reference TRBV5-1 and TRBJ2-2 for the parts outside the CDR3, the full variable domain is KAGVTQTPRYLIKTRGQQVTLSCSPISGHRSVSWYQQTPGQGLQFLFEYFSETQRNKGNFPGRFSGRQFSNSRSEMNVSTLELGDSALYLCASSPRTAFGELFFGEGSRLTVL.

This clone was seen just once. The gene calls are TRBV10-2 and TRBJ2-5; D is undetermined. Trimming took off 0 bases at V and 4 bases at J, with 15 bases between the two ends. The CDR3 totals 16 residues. Germline CDR1 reads WSHSY; CDR2 reads SAAADI. The CDR3 loop is CASSESWIRSPETQYF. In nucleotides, the CDR3 is TGCGCCAGCAGTGAGTCGTGGATTAGGAGCCCAGAGACCCAGTACTTC.